The 25 T cell receptor beta chains listed next were all sequenced from one sample in a study of blood T cell repertoires in COVID-19. Profiled with immunoSEQ multiplex PCR; TCRdb holds only in-frame clones, not every one. The sample contains 220,000 or so clones, around 81% of which appear only once. Input material: peripheral blood. The receptor set was obtained from a woman in her 70s with acute or convalescent COVID-19.

V gene TRBV5-4 combines with J gene TRBJ1-2; 8 bases are shared with TRBD1. V was pared by 3 bases and J by 1 base, with 5 bases of the junction left unmatched. The germline V gene encodes CDR1 SGHNT and CDR2 YYREEE (reference sequence). This CDR3 has 15 amino acids. This chain's CDR3 is CASSSGTGLNYGYTF. The DNA of the CDR3 is TGTGCCAGCAGCTCCGGGACAGGCCTTAACTATGGCTACACCTTC.

The chain couples TRBV6-5 to TRBJ2-7; 7 bases map to TRBD2. CDR1 is MNHEY, CDR2 SVGAGI, per germline. The V gene end was trimmed by 7 bases and the J gene end by 6 bases; junction bases not matched to a gene: 12. The CDR3 is 14 amino acids. The CDR3 loop reads CASTSGRGTLEQYF. The CDR3 nucleotides are TGTGCCAGCACTTCAGGGAGGGGAACTCTCGAGCAGTACTTC.

The chain recombines TRBV30 with TRBJ1-6, with D tentatively TRBD1 (5 bases). The germline V gene has CDR1 GTSNPN and CDR2 SVGIG (reference sequence). The CDR3 totals 13 residues. The germline V and J ends were trimmed by 3 bases and 10 bases, with 13 bases remaining between them. The CDR3 reads CAWSRARGSPLHF. The CDR3 region has the DNA TGTGCCTGGAGCAGGGCTAGGGGCTCACCCCTCCACTTT.

The chain has TRBV7-2 and TRBJ2-7, with 9 bases fitting TRBD2. The CDR3 runs 16 residues. Germline loops: CDR1 SGHTA, CDR2 FQGNSA. The V segment lost 0 bases and the J segment 7 bases; nucleotides outside the gene matches: 10. In DNA form, the CDR3 reads TGTGCCAGCAGCTTAGCGGTCTCTAGCGGGATGGAAGAGCAGTACTTC. Protein product: CASSLAVSSGMEEQYF.

The CDR3 DNA sequence: TGTGCCAGCAGCCTGGAATCGGGACTAGTAGGTGGGAGACGCAATGAGCAGTTCTTC. It yields the protein CASSLESGLVGGRRNEQFF. This chain joins TRBV28 and TRBJ2-1, with 8 bases matching TRBD2. The length of the CDR3 is 19 residues. Germline V lookup: CDR1 MDHEN, CDR2 SYDVKM. With V trimmed by 6 bases and J by 6 bases, 22 bases remained unmatched.

On this clone itself: Distinct nucleotide sequences in the sample also encode this CDR3. DNA for the CDR3: TGCGCCAGCCGACTAGCGGGGACCACAGATACGCAGTATTTT. This translates into CASRLAGTTDTQYF. The V and J genes are TRBV5-1 and TRBJ2-3; 11 bases match TRBD2. CDR1 and CDR2 from the germline V gene are SGHRS and YFSETQ. The CDR3 covers 14 residues. V lost 7 bases to trimming and J lost 2 bases; unmatched junction nucleotides: 3.

The chain couples TRBV18 to TRBJ1-2; D is unresolved. The CDR3 spans 15 residues. The germline V gene encodes CDR1 KGHSH and CDR2 LQKENI. V lost 2 bases and J 3 bases, leaving 13 bases between the germline ends. CDR3 bases: TGTGCCAGCTCACCATCTCAGGACTCCTACTATGGCTACACCTTC. Translated: CASSPSQDSYYGYTF.

V gene TRBV24-1 combines with J gene TRBJ2-7, with 11 bases identical to TRBD1. The CDR3 sequence is 17 residues long. The J segment lost 1 base and the V segment lost 5 bases, leaving 9 bases of the junction unmatched. From germline, CDR1 is KGHDR and CDR2 SFDVKD. CDR3 sequence (DNA): TGTGCCACCAGTGCCGGGACAGGGGGTCCAACTTCCTACGAGCAGTACTTC. This encodes CATSAGTGGPTSYEQYF.

V and J are TRBV7-8 and TRBJ1-5; D perhaps matches TRBD1 (5 bases). The CDR3 loop spans 15 amino acids. CDR1 and CDR2 (germline): SGHVS, FQNEAQ. Trimming took off 1 base at V and 2 bases at J, with 9 bases between the two ends. The CDR3 sequence is CASSLEGRGNQPQHF. CDR3 DNA: TGTGCCAGCAGCTTAGAGGGCAGGGGCAATCAGCCCCAGCATTTT.

The chain employs TRBV27 and TRBJ1-5; 10 nucleotides match TRBD1. CDR1 is MNHEY and CDR2 is SMNVEV in the germline V gene (reference sequence). V was pared by 5 bases and J by 4 bases, with 8 bases of the junction left unmatched. This CDR3 region has 16 residues. The CDR3 bases are TGTGCCAGCAGTCCTGGGACAGGGGTACGAAATCAGCCCCAGCATTTT. It is translated as CASSPGTGVRNQPQHF.

The CDR3 here is CASSKGLAGGPEDTQYF. In nucleotides, the CDR3 is TGTGCCAGCTCAAAGGGACTAGCGGGAGGGCCCGAGGATACGCAGTATTTT. The V and J genes are TRBV18 and TRBJ2-3; 16 bases match TRBD2. Germline V CDR1 and CDR2: KGHSH, LQKENI. This CDR3 region has 17 residues. The J segment lost 6 bases and the V segment lost 5 bases, leaving 8 bases of the junction unmatched.

This clone was seen more than once but under ten times. The chain employs TRBV5-1 and TRBJ2-7, with 8 bases lining up with TRBD2. With V trimmed by 7 bases and J by 6 bases, 15 bases remained unmatched. Germline assignment: CDR1 SGHRS and CDR2 YFSETQ. The CDR3 totals 15 residues. The CDR3 DNA follows: TGCGCCAGCTCGGGGGGGGCGCGGGAGATCGGCGAGCAGTACTTC. It translates to CASSGGAREIGEQYF.

The chain recombines TRBV5-4 with TRBJ2-3; TRBD2 aligns across 7 bases. Germline CDR1 and CDR2: SGHNT and YYREEE (reference sequence). The junction had 9 bases not matched to a gene; V was cut back by 4 bases and J by 7 bases. CDR3 length: 14 amino acids. CDR3: CASSAQAGIHTQYF. Here the CDR3 DNA reads TGTGCCAGCAGCGCTCAAGCGGGGATTCATACGCAGTATTTT.

The chain carries TRBV28 and TRBJ2-7; D not resolved. This CDR3 has 13 amino acids. Germline values: CDR1 MDHEN, CDR2 SYDVKM. Trimming took 1 base from V and 3 from J, leaving 7 bases between them. The CDR3 reads CASSLSTRYEQYF. The DNA for the CDR3 is TGTGCCAGCAGTTTATCTACTCGCTACGAGCAGTACTTC. Supplemented by reference TRBV28 and TRBJ2-7, the full variable domain reads DVKVTQSSRYLVKRTGEKVFLECVQDMDHENMFWYRQDPGLGLRLIYFSYDVKMKEKGDIPEGYSVSREKKERFSLILESASTNQTSMYLCASSLSTRYEQYFGPGTRLTVT.

The chain combines TRBV11-2 with TRBJ2-1, with TRBD2 matching 10 bases. CDR1 and CDR2 (germline): SGHAT, FQNNGV. This CDR3 is built from 16 residues. V lost 5 bases and J lost 0; bases outside the gene matches: 4. CDR3 sequence reads: CASSLLAGPSYNEQFF. The CDR3 DNA is TGTGCCAGCAGCCTACTAGCGGGACCCTCCTACAATGAGCAGTTCTTC. Full variable domain (rest looked up from reference TRBV11-2 and TRBJ2-1): EAGVAQSPRYKIIEKRQSVAFWCNPISGHATLYWYQQILGQGPKLLIQFQNNGVVDDSQLPKDRFSAERLKGVDSTLKIQPAKLEDSAVYLCASSLLAGPSYNEQFFGPGTRLTVL.

This chain connects TRBV21-1 to TRBJ2-7; the tabulated D call, TRBD2, remains unverified against the DNA. TRBV21-1 is a documented pseudogene. The CDR3 has 12 residues. DNA of the CDR3: TGTGCCAGCAGCACCGGGATATACGAGCAGTACTTC. This encodes CASSTGIYEQYF.

This clone was found a few times. Here the CDR3 DNA reads TGTGCCAGCAGCCCCACAGGGGGCTCTGGAAACACCATATATTTT. Amino acid sequence: CASSPTGGSGNTIYF. V is TRBV28 and J is TRBJ1-3; 8 bases fit TRBD1. CDR3 length equals 15 residues. V shed 6 bases and J 0 bases; nucleotides not matched to a gene: 4. Germline V gives CDR1 MDHEN, CDR2 SYDVKM.

The V and J genes are TRBV7-2 and TRBJ2-7, with TRBD1 matching 7 bases. The CDR3 contains 15 residues. Germline assignment: CDR1 SGHTA and CDR2 FQGNSA. The ends lost 5 bases at V and 3 bases at J; junction bases unmatched: 10. CDR3 in amino acids: CASSTDRDRVYEQYF. For the CDR3, the DNA is TGTGCCAGCAGCACCGACCGGGACAGAGTCTACGAGCAGTACTTC.

The gene calls are TRBV14 and TRBJ2-2; 11 bases fit TRBD1. CDR3 length: 16 amino acids. From germline, CDR1 is SGHDN and CDR2 FVKESK. The ends lost 4 bases at V and 6 bases at J; junction bases unmatched: 7. The CDR3 reads CASSPGPGQGAGELFF. CDR3 DNA sequence: TGTGCCAGCAGCCCCGGGCCGGGACAGGGGGCCGGGGAGCTGTTTTTT.

The sample holds a few counts of this clone. V gene TRBV7-2 combines with J gene TRBJ1-4, with D possibly being TRBD1 (5 bases). The CDR3 contains 13 residues. Germline CDR1 is SGHTA and CDR2 is FQGNSA. V was clipped by 2 bases and J by 7 bases, with 8 bases between them. For the CDR3, the DNA is TGTGCCAGCAGCTTAAACGGGGGTGAAAAACTGTTTTTT. Its protein is CASSLNGGEKLFF.

This clone was seen only a few times. The chain carries TRBV6-6 and TRBJ1-4; 9 bases agree with TRBD1. Losses at the gene ends were 5 bases for V and 8 bases for J; bases not matched to a gene: 9. CDR1 is MNHNY and CDR2 is SVGAGI in the germline V gene (reference sequence). This CDR3 has 15 amino acids. Here the CDR3 DNA reads TGTGCCAGCAGTCCCGGGGGACAGGGTGGGGAAAAACTGTTTTTT. This translates into CASSPGGQGGEKLFF.

The chain couples TRBV2 to TRBJ2-2; D not resolved. The CDR3 totals 16 residues. Looked up from germline, CDR1 is SNHLY and CDR2 is FYNNEI. V was shortened by 7 bases and J by 1 base, with 16 bases between the two germline ends. CDR3 region: CASTKSTGQNTGELFF. In DNA form, the CDR3 reads TGTGCCAGCACTAAAAGTACTGGGCAGAACACCGGGGAGCTGTTTTTT. Full variable domain (missing parts from reference TRBV2 and TRBJ2-2): EPEVTQTPSHQVTQMGQEVILRCVPISNHLYFYWYRQILGQKVEFLVSFYNNEISEKSEIFDDQFSVERPDGSNFTLKIRSTKLEDSAMYFCASTKSTGQNTGELFFGEGSRLTVL.

The chain employs TRBV7-2 and TRBJ1-5; D remains ambiguous. The germline V gene encodes CDR1 SGHTA and CDR2 FQGNSA. CDR3 length: 15 residues. V lost 0 bases and J 4 bases, leaving 10 bases between the germline ends. CDR3 sequence (DNA): TGTGCCAGCAGCTTAGCGTCCACGGGGAATCAGCCCCAGCATTTT. Its translation: CASSLASTGNQPQHF.

J is TRBJ2-5 and V is TRBV12-3 or TRBV12-4; 8 bases match TRBD1. The CDR3 contains 12 residues. V lost 6 bases and J lost 14; bases outside the gene matches: 11. CDR3 in amino acids: CASRLQGVVKYF. The CDR3 region has the DNA TGTGCCAGCAGGTTACAGGGGGTTGTGAAATACTTC.

J is TRBJ2-2 and V is TRBV15; 10 nucleotides line up with TRBD2. CDR1 and CDR2 (germline): LNHNV, YYDKDF (reference sequence). The J segment lost 4 bases and the V segment lost 8 bases, leaving 1 base of the junction unmatched. This CDR3 contains 13 residues. The CDR3 protein is CATRLAGTGELFF. CDR3 nucleotide sequence: TGTGCCACCCGACTAGCGGGCACCGGGGAGCTGTTTTTT.